This entry lists 22 T cell receptor beta chains sequenced from one sample in a study of T cells after yellow fever vaccination. TCRdb independently ran MiXCR on the 5' RACE reads; one entry per CDR3 protein. This sample carries approximately 340,000 distinct CDR3 sequences, 8.5% to 10% of them seen once, and the ten largest clones take roughly 18%. Sample: PBMCs, taken on the day of the first yellow fever vaccination. These receptors originate from a young man who received the YFV17D yellow fever vaccine.

V usage is TRBV9 and J usage is TRBJ2-1, with 15 bases matching TRBD2. Germline-derived CDR1 and CDR2 are SGDLS and YYNGEE. This CDR3 has 17 residues. J was trimmed by 7 bases and V by 4 bases; bases with no gene match: 9. CDR3 DNA sequence: TGTGCCAGCAGCCTGGGACTAGCGGGGGGCGCTATGAATGAGCAGTTCTTC. Translation gives CASSLGLAGGAMNEQFF.

The rearrangement uses TRBV15 and TRBJ2-7, with D perhaps matching TRBD1 or TRBD2 (5 bases each). V was trimmed by 5 bases and J by 1 base, leaving 12 bases between them. The CDR3 contains 14 residues. Germline V gives CDR1 LNHNV, CDR2 YYDKDF (reference sequence). This CDR3 reads CATSPRGGSYEQYV. The CDR3 DNA is TGTGCCACCAGCCCCCGTGGGGGTTCCTACGAGCAGTACGTC.

This clonotype was seen more than once but under ten times. The V call is TRBV9, the J call TRBJ1-3; D might be TRBD1 (5 bases). The CDR3 covers 17 residues. Germline V gene data show CDR1 as SGDLS and CDR2 as YYNGEE. V lost 2 bases and J lost 0, with 15 bases in between. CDR3: CASSVDPGRLSGNTIYF. In DNA, the CDR3 is TGTGCCAGCAGCGTCGATCCGGGACGACTCTCTGGAAACACCATATATTTT.

The gene calls are TRBV6-1 and TRBJ2-3, with D perhaps TRBD1 (8 bases). Trimming took off 5 bases at V and 4 bases at J, with 19 bases between the two ends. This CDR3 region has 16 residues. The germline V gene encodes CDR1 MNHNS and CDR2 SASEGT. The CDR3 coding sequence is TGTGCCAGCAGTCCGGACAGGGCGGGGGTCGCAGATACGCAGTATTTT. Encoded protein: CASSPDRAGVADTQYF.

The chain has TRBV3-1 and TRBJ1-5; D unresolved. This CDR3 comprises 13 residues. Trimming removed 0 bases at V and 7 bases at J, with 7 bases between. Germline V lookup: CDR1 LGHDT, CDR2 YNNKEL (reference sequence). CDR3 loop: CASSQDRSQPQHF. The CDR3 DNA reads TGTGCCAGCAGCCAAGATCGGTCCCAGCCCCAGCATTTT.

A few counts support this clonotype. The chain links TRBV4-3 to TRBJ1-1; 11 nucleotides line up with TRBD1. This CDR3 is 17 amino acids long. V lost 0 bases and J lost 5; bases outside the gene matches: 8. Looked up from germline, CDR1 is LGHNA and CDR2 is YSLEER. This chain's CDR3 is CASSQDGGTGGKTEAFF. The CDR3 DNA reads TGCGCCAGCAGCCAAGATGGGGGGACAGGGGGAAAAACTGAAGCTTTCTTT.

This clonotype was seen at least ten times. The CDR3 protein is CASSPFGSGGAQEQFF. In nucleotides, the CDR3 is TGTGCCAGCAGTCCATTCGGGAGCGGGGGGGCGCAGGAGCAGTTCTTC. This chain joins TRBV12-3 or TRBV12-4 and TRBJ2-1; 10 bases fit TRBD2. Unmatched junction bases numbered 14, after V lost 5 bases and J lost 10 bases. This CDR3 contains 16 residues.

Many counts were recorded for this clonotype. V usage is TRBV12-3 or TRBV12-4 and J usage is TRBJ1-1, with D possibly matching TRBD1 (5 bases). The CDR3 has 11 residues. V was shortened by 10 bases and J by 7 bases, with 13 bases between the two germline ends. The DNA for the CDR3 is TGTGCCACCCAAACAGGAATTGAAGCTTTCTTT. This sequence encodes CATQTGIEAFF.

This clonotype was recorded at least ten times. The chain employs TRBV12-3 or TRBV12-4 and TRBJ1-2, with D possibly TRBD1 on 5 matching bases. Trimming shortened V by 2 bases and J by 5 bases, and 12 bases separated the two germline ends. The CDR3 length is 14 residues. The CDR3 is CASSLIPRVYGYTF. The CDR3 nucleotides are TGTGCCAGCAGTTTAATCCCCAGGGTATATGGCTACACCTTC.

This clonotype was seen a few times. This chain joins TRBV7-9 and TRBJ2-1; 10 nucleotides agree with TRBD1. J lost 9 bases, V lost 2 bases, and 4 bases had no gene match. Per germline, CDR1 SEHNR and CDR2 FQNEAQ (reference sequence). The CDR3 runs 14 residues. DNA of the CDR3: TGTGCCAGCAGCTTACGGGACAGGGGAGTTGAGCAGTTCTTC. Its translation: CASSLRDRGVEQFF.

A few counts support this clonotype. J is TRBJ2-1 and V is TRBV7-9; D is perhaps TRBD1 (7 bases). CDR3 length equals 16 residues. Germline CDR1 is SEHNR and CDR2 is FQNEAQ (reference sequence). The V gene lost 4 bases and the J gene lost 0 bases, with 13 bases spanning the gap. The CDR3 sequence is CASSSGGSSSYNEQFF. The CDR3, as DNA: TGTGCCAGCAGCTCAGGGGGGTCAAGCTCCTACAATGAGCAGTTCTTC.

In its sample, this clonotype was seen a few times. This chain connects TRBV7-6 to TRBJ1-1, with no clear D. The germline V and J ends were trimmed by 6 bases and 0 bases, with 14 bases remaining between them. This CDR3 is built from 15 residues. Germline CDR1 SGHVS, CDR2 FNYEAQ. The CDR3 reads CASSQRASLNTEAFF. CDR3 bases: TGTGCCAGCAGTCAACGAGCCTCCTTGAACACTGAAGCTTTCTTT.

The sample holds a few counts of this clonotype. This rearrangement joins TRBV7-9 to TRBJ2-7, with D maybe TRBD1 (6 bases). The CDR3 spans 13 residues. V was shortened by 0 bases and J by 5 bases, with 8 bases between the two germline ends. Germline CDR1 and CDR2: SEHNR and FQNEAQ (reference sequence). CDR3 sequence: CASSLAGQHEQYV. The CDR3 DNA reads as TGTGCCAGCAGCTTAGCGGGACAACACGAGCAGTACGTC.

This clonotype was detected only a few times. V is TRBV18 and J is TRBJ1-2; 7 bases fit TRBD1. V trimming: 5 bases; J trimming: 0 bases; junction bases outside the gene matches: 6. Germline V gene data show CDR1 as KGHSH and CDR2 as LQKENI. This CDR3 spans 15 amino acids. The CDR3 loop is CASSTATGTNYGYTF. The CDR3 DNA reads as TGTGCCAGCTCAACCGCGACAGGGACTAACTATGGCTACACCTTC.

This clonotype was seen more than once but under ten times. The rearrangement links TRBV11-2 to TRBJ2-1; 11 bases are shared with TRBD2. V lost 3 bases and J lost 6; bases outside the gene matches: 4. Germline V gene lookup returns CDR1 SGHAT and CDR2 FQNNGV. The CDR3 loop spans 15 amino acids. The CDR3 region has the DNA TGTGCCAGCAGCTTTTTAGCGGGGGGGCGCAATGAGCAGTTCTTC. Translating it yields CASSFLAGGRNEQFF.

In its sample, this clonotype was seen many times. V is TRBV2 and J is TRBJ1-1, with no clear D. The V gene lost 8 bases and the J gene lost 5 bases, with 18 bases spanning the gap. The CDR3 loop spans 14 amino acids. Germline CDR1 reads SNHLY; CDR2 reads FYNNEI. CDR3 DNA sequence: TGTGCCAGCCGGCAAGAAGGGCCGGGGACTGAAGCTTTCTTT. This codes for CASRQEGPGTEAFF.

This clonotype was observed a few times. This sequence joins TRBV27 and TRBJ2-1, with 7 bases that match TRBD2. The CDR3 has 18 amino acids. Germline V gene sequence: CDR1 MNHEY, CDR2 SMNVEV (reference sequence). The V segment lost 6 bases and the J segment 0 bases; nucleotides outside the gene matches: 14. As DNA, the CDR3 is TGTGCCAGCAGACCAGACGGGGGGATTCCTAGCTCCTACAATGAGCAGTTCTTC. Its protein is CASRPDGGIPSSYNEQFF.

The chain couples TRBV6-1 to TRBJ2-3; D might be TRBD1 or TRBD2, each matching 5 bases. V lost 4 bases to trimming and J lost 1 base, with 12 bases between them. The CDR3 runs 15 residues. CDR1 MNHNS and CDR2 SASEGT come from the germline V gene. The DNA of the CDR3 is TGTGCCAGCAGTGCGTTCGGGGACGGCACAGATACGCAGTATTTT. Its translation is CASSAFGDGTDTQYF.

This clonotype has more than one count but fewer than ten. DNA for the CDR3: TGTGCCAGCAGCTTGGGGCGGGGGGTATATATTGAGCAGTTCTTC. Translated: CASSLGRGVYIEQFF. The V and J genes are TRBV5-4 and TRBJ2-1, with 8 bases aligning to TRBD2. The CDR3 has 15 amino acids. Trimming removed 0 bases from V and 9 bases from J; junction bases left unmatched: 8. Germline V gene lookup returns CDR1 SGHNT and CDR2 YYREEE (reference sequence).

This clonotype has more than one count but fewer than ten. This sequence joins TRBV19 and TRBJ2-1, with TRBD2 matching over 7 bases. Germline V gene sequence: CDR1 LNHDA, CDR2 SQIVND (reference sequence). With V trimmed by 3 bases and J by 4 bases, 3 bases remained unmatched. CDR3 length: 14 residues. The CDR3 DNA reads as TGTGCCAGTAGTATGTCGGGGGGTTACAATGAGCAGTTCTTC. Residues: CASSMSGGYNEQFF.

This clonotype showed up just a few times. This chain connects TRBV10-3 to TRBJ1-2; 8 bases agree with TRBD1. J gave up 4 bases and V 4 bases, and 2 bases lay outside the gene matches. The CDR3 is made up of 13 amino acids. Looked up from germline, CDR1 is ENHRY and CDR2 is SYGVKD. CDR3 loop: CAISGTGSYGYTF. DNA of the CDR3: TGTGCCATCAGTGGGACAGGGAGCTATGGCTACACCTTC.

V usage is TRBV9 and J usage is TRBJ2-5; the match to TRBD2 covers 8 bases. V lost 0 bases to trimming and J lost 2 bases; unmatched junction nucleotides: 3. The CDR3 sequence is 15 residues long. Germline V gene lookup returns CDR1 SGDLS and CDR2 YYNGEE. The CDR3 is CASSVALAAQETQYF. The CDR3 bases are TGTGCCAGCAGCGTAGCACTAGCGGCTCAAGAGACCCAGTACTTC.